This is a list of T cell receptor beta chains from one sample in a study of T-cell reconstitution after alpha-beta-depleted transplantation in children. TCRdb processed the PCR reads anew with MiXCR; each CDR3 protein has one entry. The sample has hundreds of thousands of distinct CDR3 sequences, about a sixth seen once. The material sequenced was PBMCs from the stem cell graft donor, taken from the stem cell graft. All receptors come from a human donor who donated a stem cell graft to a child with acute lymphoblastic leukemia. Each CDR3 is given with its conserved first and last residue. D genes are given only for firm matches. Only some rows state a clone size, as once, few, many or a class for expanded clones.

V gene: TRBV5-1; J gene: TRBJ2-5; CDR3 length: 16; clone size: -; D gene: TRBD2; CDR3 DNA: TGCGCCAGCAGGCTTGTAGCGGGAGGGACGGAAGAGACCCAGTACTTC; CDR3 protein: CASRLVAGGTEETQYF
V gene: TRBV10-3; J gene: TRBJ2-3; CDR3 length: 15; clone size: few; D gene: TRBD2; CDR3 DNA: TGTGCCATCAGTGAGTCGGGACTAGTCTCAGATACGCAGTATTTT; CDR3 protein: CAISESGLVSDTQYF
V gene: TRBV5-1; J gene: TRBJ2-1; CDR3 length: 12; clone size: -; D gene: -; CDR3 DNA: TGCGCCAGCAGCCGGTCGTGGGATGAGCAGTTCTTC; CDR3 protein: CASSRSWDEQFF
V gene: TRBV5-1; J gene: TRBJ2-1; CDR3 length: 18; clone size: -; D gene: TRBD2; CDR3 DNA: TGCGCCAGCAGCTTCAAGCCTAGCGGGCTGAGCTCCTACAATGAGCAGTTCTTC; CDR3 protein: CASSFKPSGLSSYNEQFF
V gene: TRBV15; J gene: TRBJ1-2; CDR3 length: 13; clone size: few; D gene: -; CDR3 DNA: TGTGCCACCAGCAGCGGGCTCAACTATGGCTACACCTTC; CDR3 protein: CATSSGLNYGYTF
V gene: TRBV19; J gene: TRBJ2-2; CDR3 length: 17; clone size: -; D gene: TRBD1; CDR3 DNA: TGTGCCAGTAGTATTATAGGACAGGGTTGGACCACCGGGGAGCTGTTTTTT; CDR3 protein: CASSIIGQGWTTGELFF
V gene: TRBV25-1; J gene: TRBJ1-4; CDR3 length: 15; clone size: few; D gene: -; CDR3 DNA: TGTGCCAGCAGTTTTCCGGGACACCGAAATGAAAAACTGTTTTTT; CDR3 protein: CASSFPGHRNEKLFF
V gene: TRBV20-1; J gene: TRBJ2-7; CDR3 length: 13; clone size: few; D gene: -; CDR3 DNA: TGCAGTGCGCCAACGAGGGACCTCTACGAGCAGTACTTC; CDR3 protein: CSAPTRDLYEQYF
V gene: TRBV5-1; J gene: TRBJ1-1; CDR3 length: 16; clone size: -; D gene: TRBD1; CDR3 DNA: TGCGCCAGCAGCTTGCAAGCAAGGACAGGAAACACTGAAGCTTTCTTT; CDR3 protein: CASSLQARTGNTEAFF
V gene: TRBV27; J gene: TRBJ2-7; CDR3 length: 12; clone size: -; D gene: -; CDR3 DNA: TGTGCCAGCAGTGCAAGCTCCAACGAGCAGTACTTC; CDR3 protein: CASSASSNEQYF
V gene: TRBV5-1; J gene: TRBJ2-2; CDR3 length: 14; clone size: many; D gene: -; CDR3 DNA: TGCGCCAGCAGCCGGGACCTGAACACCGGGGAGCTGTTTTTT; CDR3 protein: CASSRDLNTGELFF
V gene: TRBV29-1; J gene: TRBJ1-1; CDR3 length: 15; clone size: -; D gene: -; CDR3 DNA: TGCAGCGTCCCCCGCCCCGGACCGATGAACACTGAAGCTTTCTTT; CDR3 protein: CSVPRPGPMNTEAFF
V gene: TRBV7-7; J gene: TRBJ2-1; CDR3 length: 15; clone size: few; D gene: TRBD1; CDR3 DNA: TGTGCCAGCAGCCTAGGACAGGGCCTCCTCAATGAGCAGTTCTTC; CDR3 protein: CASSLGQGLLNEQFF
V gene: TRBV29-1; J gene: TRBJ2-1; CDR3 length: 11; clone size: -; D gene: TRBD1; CDR3 DNA: TGCAGCGCGGGACAGATCAATGAGCAGTTCTTC; CDR3 protein: CSAGQINEQFF
V gene: TRBV11-3; J gene: TRBJ2-2; CDR3 length: 18; clone size: -; D gene: TRBD2; CDR3 DNA: TGTGCCAGCAGCTTAGTCCCCGGGCTAGCGGGAGGTATCGGGGAGCTGTTTTTT; CDR3 protein: CASSLVPGLAGGIGELFF
V gene: TRBV5-1; J gene: TRBJ2-7; CDR3 length: 15; clone size: few; D gene: -; CDR3 DNA: TGCGCCAGCAGCTTGGAGGGTAGCCTAGAGAGGGTGCAGTACTTC; CDR3 protein: CASSLEGSLERVQYF
V gene: TRBV24-1; J gene: TRBJ2-3; CDR3 length: 14; clone size: few; D gene: -; CDR3 DNA: TGTGCCACCAGTGAGGCCACAGGGCCAGATACGCAGTATTTT; CDR3 protein: CATSEATGPDTQYF
V gene: TRBV18; J gene: TRBJ1-5; CDR3 length: 12; clone size: -; D gene: TRBD1; CDR3 DNA: TGTGCCAGCTCATCCCGACAGGGTAAACCGCATTTT; CDR3 protein: CASSSRQGKPHF
V gene: TRBV9; J gene: TRBJ1-5; CDR3 length: 15; clone size: few; D gene: -; CDR3 DNA: TGTGCCAGCAGCGCAGCAGGGATAGCAATCGAGCCCCAGCATTTT; CDR3 protein: CASSAAGIAIEPQHF
V gene: TRBV15; J gene: TRBJ2-1; CDR3 length: 15; clone size: few; D gene: TRBD2; CDR3 DNA: TGTGCCACCAGCCCCGGCAGCGGGAGTAGCAATGAGCAGTTCTTC; CDR3 protein: CATSPGSGSSNEQFF
V gene: TRBV3-1; J gene: TRBJ2-3; CDR3 length: 17; clone size: -; D gene: -; CDR3 DNA: TGTGCCAGCAGCCGGTCTCCTTTGGGGGGATACACAGATACGCAGTATTTT; CDR3 protein: CASSRSPLGGYTDTQYF
V gene: TRBV5-6; J gene: TRBJ1-1; CDR3 length: 18; clone size: few; D gene: TRBD1; CDR3 DNA: TGTGCCAGCAGCTTGGGGGTTCGGGTGACAGGGGGCTTCCGAGGGGCTTTCTTT; CDR3 protein: CASSLGVRVTGGFRGAFF
V gene: TRBV20-1; J gene: TRBJ2-3; CDR3 length: 15; clone size: few; D gene: -; CDR3 DNA: TGCAGTTCGCAGAGCGCTCCTGGGGCGGGAGATACGCAGTATTTT; CDR3 protein: CSSQSAPGAGDTQYF
V gene: TRBV28; J gene: TRBJ2-4; CDR3 length: 15; clone size: few; D gene: -; CDR3 DNA: TGTGCCAGCAGTTTAGAGGGAAAAGCCAAAAACATTCAGTACTTC; CDR3 protein: CASSLEGKAKNIQYF
V gene: TRBV19; J gene: TRBJ2-1; CDR3 length: 14; clone size: -; D gene: -; CDR3 DNA: TGTGCCAGTAGACCTCAGCGGTTATACAATGAGCAGTTCTTC; CDR3 protein: CASRPQRLYNEQFF
V gene: TRBV5-1; J gene: TRBJ1-5; CDR3 length: 15; clone size: many; D gene: -; CDR3 DNA: TGCGCCAGCAGCTTGGACGGTCATAGCAATCAGCCCCAGCATTTT; CDR3 protein: CASSLDGHSNQPQHF
V gene: TRBV7-3; J gene: TRBJ2-3; CDR3 length: 15; clone size: -; D gene: TRBD2; CDR3 DNA: TGTGCCAGCAGCACTAGCGGAATAAGCACAGATACGCAGTATTTT; CDR3 protein: CASSTSGISTDTQYF
V gene: TRBV7-2; J gene: TRBJ2-7; CDR3 length: 12; clone size: few; D gene: -; CDR3 DNA: TGTGCCAGCACATACTCTGTCGACGAGCAGTACTTC; CDR3 protein: CASTYSVDEQYF
V gene: TRBV20-1; J gene: TRBJ2-3; CDR3 length: 12; clone size: -; D gene: -; CDR3 DNA: TGCAGTGCTAGACTAGCAGGAGATACGCAGTATTTT; CDR3 protein: CSARLAGDTQYF
V gene: TRBV6-1; J gene: TRBJ2-7; CDR3 length: 15; clone size: -; D gene: -; CDR3 DNA: TGTGCCAGCAGTGCCGGTCCGCCCAGCTCCTACGAGCAGTACTTC; CDR3 protein: CASSAGPPSSYEQYF
V gene: TRBV7-9; J gene: TRBJ2-1; CDR3 length: 12; clone size: -; D gene: -; CDR3 DNA: TGTGCCAGCAGCTCCGCGCCGAATGAGCAGTTCTTC; CDR3 protein: CASSSAPNEQFF
V gene: TRBV20-1; J gene: TRBJ2-4; CDR3 length: 15; clone size: few; D gene: TRBD2; CDR3 DNA: TGCAGTGCTAGAGATGTGGGGAGGGGCCGGGACATTCAGTACTTC; CDR3 protein: CSARDVGRGRDIQYF